The rows below give T cell receptor beta chains drawn from one sample of a study of cytomegalovirus exposure and HLA in healthy donors. Repertoires were generated with immunoSEQ multiplex PCR, while TCRdb's copy carries only in-frame clones and drops some. The table records under 150,000 clones, about 80% of them present only once. Input material: PBMCs. Every receptor here comes from a male donor in good health and CMV-seronegative. Both conserved end residues are part of each CDR3. Fields, in order: D gene, V gene, clone size, J gene, CDR3 DNA, CDR3 protein. The D gene is left open where the match is weak. Clone size is shown for a subset of rows, as once, few, many or a class of expanded clone.

D gene: .
V gene: TRBV7-9
clone size: few
J gene: TRBJ1-1
CDR3 DNA: TGTGCCAGCAGCCTTGGTGGGGTGGGGGGGGAAGCTTTCTTT
CDR3 protein: CASSLGGVGGEAFF

D gene: .
V gene: TRBV5-4
clone size: .
J gene: TRBJ2-3
CDR3 DNA: TGTGCCAGCACCCCCGGGGGTTCGCAGGTAGATACGCAGTATTTT
CDR3 protein: CASTPGGSQVDTQYF

D gene: TRBD1
V gene: TRBV28
clone size: .
J gene: TRBJ2-7
CDR3 DNA: TGTGCCAGCGCTCCCCGGACAGGGAAACCCTACGAGCAGTACTTC
CDR3 protein: CASAPRTGKPYEQYF

D gene: .
V gene: TRBV7-9
clone size: once
J gene: TRBJ1-1
CDR3 DNA: TGTGCCAGCAGTGGGGCCACTGAAGCTTTCTTT
CDR3 protein: CASSGATEAFF

D gene: .
V gene: TRBV7-9
clone size: .
J gene: TRBJ2-7
CDR3 DNA: TGTGCCAGCAGCAGAGGGCAGGCGGTGGCTCAGCAGTACTTC
CDR3 protein: CASSRGQAVAQQYF

D gene: .
V gene: TRBV29-1
clone size: .
J gene: TRBJ2-6
CDR3 DNA: TGCAGCGTACAGGTCTCTGGGGCCAACGTCCTGACTTTC
CDR3 protein: CSVQVSGANVLTF

D gene: .
V gene: TRBV20-1
clone size: .
J gene: TRBJ2-7
CDR3 DNA: TGCAGTGCTCCGAGGGAGTCCGAGCAGTACTTC
CDR3 protein: CSAPRESEQYF

D gene: TRBD2
V gene: TRBV6-5
clone size: .
J gene: TRBJ2-1
CDR3 DNA: TGTGCCAGCAGCCCCGGGGGGGGCAGCAATGAGCAGTTCTTC
CDR3 protein: CASSPGGGSNEQFF

D gene: .
V gene: TRBV4-3
clone size: .
J gene: TRBJ1-1
CDR3 DNA: TGCGCCAGCAGCCAAGACATCCCCTTAGGGGCTGAAGCTTTCTTT
CDR3 protein: CASSQDIPLGAEAFF

D gene: .
V gene: TRBV29-1
clone size: .
J gene: TRBJ1-3
CDR3 DNA: TGCAGCGTGGATACGACGACAGGCCGCTCTGGAAACACCATATATTTT
CDR3 protein: CSVDTTTGRSGNTIYF

D gene: .
V gene: TRBV7-2
clone size: .
J gene: TRBJ1-2
CDR3 DNA: TGTGCCAGCAGCTTAGATGCGGCGGGGGACTATGGCTACACCTTC
CDR3 protein: CASSLDAAGDYGYTF

D gene: .
V gene: TRBV7-6
clone size: .
J gene: TRBJ2-1
CDR3 DNA: TGTGCCAGCAGCTTAGCGCTAGCTTCCCATGAGCAGTTCTTC
CDR3 protein: CASSLALASHEQFF

D gene: TRBD2
V gene: TRBV5-1
clone size: few
J gene: TRBJ2-1
CDR3 DNA: TGCGCCAGCAGCCCCCTAGCGGCGGGGACCGACAATGAGCAGTTCTTC
CDR3 protein: CASSPLAAGTDNEQFF

D gene: TRBD2
V gene: TRBV7-9
clone size: .
J gene: TRBJ2-1
CDR3 DNA: TGTGCCAGCAGCTTAGCACTAGCGAGATCTAATGAGCAGTTCTTC
CDR3 protein: CASSLALARSNEQFF

D gene: TRBD1
V gene: TRBV5-4
clone size: few
J gene: TRBJ1-1
CDR3 DNA: TGTGCCAGCAGCCACCCCGGGACAGCGAACACTGAAGCTTTCTTT
CDR3 protein: CASSHPGTANTEAFF

D gene: .
V gene: TRBV7-3
clone size: .
J gene: TRBJ2-1
CDR3 DNA: TGTGCCAGCAGCTTGCGGGTACACGGTGAGCAGTTCTTC
CDR3 protein: CASSLRVHGEQFF

D gene: TRBD1
V gene: TRBV5-8
clone size: .
J gene: TRBJ1-5
CDR3 DNA: TGTGCCAGCAGCTTGGTAGCCGGGACAGGGGGCTTCCTTAGCAATCAGCCCCAGCATTTT
CDR3 protein: CASSLVAGTGGFLSNQPQHF

D gene: TRBD1
V gene: TRBV7-2
clone size: few
J gene: TRBJ2-7
CDR3 DNA: TGTGCCAGCAGCGCGAGGACAGGGTTAAACTACGAGCAGTACTTC
CDR3 protein: CASSARTGLNYEQYF

D gene: TRBD1
V gene: TRBV28
clone size: .
J gene: TRBJ1-4
CDR3 DNA: TGTGCCAGCAGTTCGCCGTCGACAGGGGCTAGTAATGAAAAACTGTTTTTT
CDR3 protein: CASSSPSTGASNEKLFF

D gene: TRBD1
V gene: TRBV19
clone size: few
J gene: TRBJ1-4
CDR3 DNA: TGTGCCAGTAGTGATAGGACAGGAGCAGTTGAAAAACTGTTTTTT
CDR3 protein: CASSDRTGAVEKLFF

D gene: TRBD1
V gene: TRBV7-6
clone size: few
J gene: TRBJ2-3
CDR3 DNA: TGTGCCAGCAGCTTTACAGGGGCCACAGATACGCAGTATTTT
CDR3 protein: CASSFTGATDTQYF

D gene: .
V gene: TRBV7-3
clone size: .
J gene: TRBJ2-1
CDR3 DNA: TGTGCCAGCAGCTCCACCGGGAGTAACGATGAGCAGTTCTTC
CDR3 protein: CASSSTGSNDEQFF

D gene: .
V gene: TRBV7-2
clone size: .
J gene: TRBJ2-1
CDR3 DNA: TGTGCCAGCAGCTTAAACCAGGACAATGAGCAGTTCTTC
CDR3 protein: CASSLNQDNEQFF

D gene: .
V gene: TRBV9
clone size: .
J gene: TRBJ2-1
CDR3 DNA: TGTGCCAGCAGCGCCGATGGGACTTACAATGAGCAGTTCTTC
CDR3 protein: CASSADGTYNEQFF

D gene: .
V gene: TRBV10-2
clone size: .
J gene: TRBJ2-7
CDR3 DNA: TGCGCCAGCAGCGGTTCTGGACTTCTCTCCTACGAGCAGTACTTC
CDR3 protein: CASSGSGLLSYEQYF

D gene: .
V gene: TRBV7-2
clone size: .
J gene: TRBJ1-1
CDR3 DNA: TGTGCCAGCGCTATATCGGTGGACACTGAAGCTTTCTTT
CDR3 protein: CASAISVDTEAFF

D gene: TRBD2
V gene: TRBV4-1
clone size: .
J gene: TRBJ2-2
CDR3 DNA: TGCGCCAGCAGTCTAGCGGGGGGGACCGGGGAGCTGTTTTTT
CDR3 protein: CASSLAGGTGELFF

D gene: .
V gene: TRBV18
clone size: .
J gene: TRBJ1-5
CDR3 DNA: TGTGCCAGCTCACCAAACGATCAGGGGCCCCGCCATTTT
CDR3 protein: CASSPNDQGPRHF

D gene: .
V gene: TRBV5-1
clone size: .
J gene: TRBJ1-1
CDR3 DNA: TGCGCCAGCATCCTGGGGGGGGCGAACACTGAAGCTTTCTTT
CDR3 protein: CASILGGANTEAFF

D gene: .
V gene: TRBV28
clone size: .
J gene: TRBJ1-2
CDR3 DNA: TGTGCCAGCAGTTGGGGCGGCGGCTACACCTTC
CDR3 protein: CASSWGGGYTF

D gene: .
V gene: TRBV7-6
clone size: few
J gene: TRBJ2-7
CDR3 DNA: TGTGCCAGCAGCGGGACTCTGAGCTCCTACGAGCAGTACTTC
CDR3 protein: CASSGTLSSYEQYF

D gene: .
V gene: TRBV4-3
clone size: .
J gene: TRBJ1-1
CDR3 DNA: TGCGCCAGCAGCTATATCGGGAACACTGAAGCTTTCTTT
CDR3 protein: CASSYIGNTEAFF

D gene: .
V gene: TRBV18
clone size: .
J gene: TRBJ1-5
CDR3 DNA: TGTGCCAGCTCACCACAGCAGGGGCCAAATCAGCCCCAGCATTTT
CDR3 protein: CASSPQQGPNQPQHF

D gene: .
V gene: TRBV28
clone size: .
J gene: TRBJ2-7
CDR3 DNA: TGTGCCAGCAGCCCGACAGCTCCTGAGCAGTACTTC
CDR3 protein: CASSPTAPEQYF

D gene: TRBD2
V gene: TRBV27
clone size: .
J gene: TRBJ2-1
CDR3 DNA: TGTGCCAGCAGTTGGGCTAGCGGGGGCTATGAGCAGTTCTTC
CDR3 protein: CASSWASGGYEQFF

D gene: TRBD2
V gene: TRBV6-1
clone size: .
J gene: TRBJ2-7
CDR3 DNA: TGTGCCAGCAGTGAAGCGGGATGGGAGGGGTACGAGCAGTACTTC
CDR3 protein: CASSEAGWEGYEQYF

D gene: TRBD2
V gene: TRBV7-2
clone size: .
J gene: TRBJ2-5
CDR3 DNA: TGTGCCAGCAGCTCGGGGGGCGGGGGGGCATGGGAGACCCAGTACTTC
CDR3 protein: CASSSGGGGAWETQYF

D gene: TRBD1
V gene: TRBV25-1
clone size: .
J gene: TRBJ1-4
CDR3 DNA: TGTGCCAGCAGTAGACAGGGGGGCACTAATGAAAAACTGTTTTTT
CDR3 protein: CASSRQGGTNEKLFF

D gene: .
V gene: TRBV5-1
clone size: .
J gene: TRBJ2-7
CDR3 DNA: TGCGCCAGCAGCTTGGCAGGGCAGGGAAACCCCTACGAGCAGTACTTC
CDR3 protein: CASSLAGQGNPYEQYF

D gene: .
V gene: TRBV28
clone size: .
J gene: TRBJ1-1
CDR3 DNA: TGTGCCAGCAGCCACAAGACAGAAGCTGAAGCTTTCTTT
CDR3 protein: CASSHKTEAEAFF

D gene: .
V gene: TRBV10-2
clone size: .
J gene: TRBJ1-4
CDR3 DNA: TGCGCCAGCAGTGAGATGGGGGCGAGGGAAAAACTGTTTTTT
CDR3 protein: CASSEMGAREKLFF

D gene: .
V gene: TRBV19
clone size: few
J gene: TRBJ1-2
CDR3 DNA: TGTGCCAGTAGTTCCAGGGAACGAGGCTACACCTTC
CDR3 protein: CASSSRERGYTF

D gene: .
V gene: TRBV19
clone size: .
J gene: TRBJ1-5
CDR3 DNA: TGTGCCAGTAGTATGCCGGGGTCTCGGCCCCAGCATTTT
CDR3 protein: CASSMPGSRPQHF

D gene: TRBD1
V gene: TRBV6-1
clone size: .
J gene: TRBJ1-2
CDR3 DNA: TGTGCCAGCAGTGGTACAGGGGGGAACTATGGCTACACCTTC
CDR3 protein: CASSGTGGNYGYTF

D gene: TRBD1
V gene: TRBV5-6
clone size: many
J gene: TRBJ1-6
CDR3 DNA: TGTGCCAGCAGCCCTGACAGGGGTGATTCACCCCTCCACTTT
CDR3 protein: CASSPDRGDSPLHF

D gene: .
V gene: TRBV7-9
clone size: .
J gene: TRBJ1-1
CDR3 DNA: TGTGCCAGCAGCTGGTCCGGGGGGAACACTGAAGCTTTCTTT
CDR3 protein: CASSWSGGNTEAFF

D gene: TRBD1
V gene: TRBV7-2
clone size: .
J gene: TRBJ2-5
CDR3 DNA: TGTGCCAGCAGCTACCAACAGGGGCGGGAGACCCAGTACTTC
CDR3 protein: CASSYQQGRETQYF

D gene: TRBD1
V gene: TRBV7-2
clone size: .
J gene: TRBJ2-7
CDR3 DNA: TGTGCCAGCAGCTTAAAGTCCGGACAGGGACCCTACGAGCAGTACTTC
CDR3 protein: CASSLKSGQGPYEQYF

D gene: .
V gene: TRBV21-1
clone size: .
J gene: TRBJ1-1
CDR3 DNA: TGTGCCAGCAGCCCACCCATGACAGCGAACACTGAAGCTTTCTTT
CDR3 protein: CASSPPMTANTEAFF